The 16 T cell receptor beta chains in this list originate from one sample, sequenced in a study of CD8 T cells in Susac syndrome. It was with random hexamers that about 0.45 to 1 ug RNA was reverse transcribed. TCRdb reprocessed the immunoSEQ multiplex PCR reads via MiXCR and lists one record per CDR3 protein. The sample includes around 150,000 distinct CDR3 sequences, roughly 94% of them seen just once. Sequences were obtained from CD4+ T cells from PBMCs. All receptors derive from a human donor with multiple sclerosis.

This chain joins TRBV12-3 or TRBV12-4 and TRBJ1-1; a weak D match, TRBD1 (5 bases). V gave up 7 bases and J gave up 4 bases, with 10 bases separating them. The length of the CDR3 is 12 residues. CDR3 in DNA: TGTGCCAGCACACACGGGGGCACTGAAGCTTTCTTT. Translated, it gives CASTHGGTEAFF.

Of note for this clonotype: At one end, the junction sequence differs from germline, possibly due to a read error. This chain connects TRBV6-2 or TRBV6-3 to TRBJ1-1; no clear D. This CDR3 region has 14 residues. From germline, CDR1 is MNHEY and CDR2 SVGEGT. The CDR3 DNA is TGTGCCAGCAGTACGCGGACTGAGAACACTGAAGTTTTCTTT. Its protein product is CASSTRTENTEVFF.

The sample holds one count of this clonotype. The chain combines TRBV3-1 with TRBJ1-6; the D gene is possibly TRBD1 (6 bases). Germline V gene data show CDR1 as LGHDT and CDR2 as YNNKEL (reference sequence). V shed 5 bases and J shed 10 bases, with 15 bases lying between them. CDR3 length: 14 residues. Written as DNA, the CDR3 is TGTGCCAGCAGCTTAAGGACAGCTGAATCACCCCTCCACTTT. Translating gives CASSLRTAESPLHF.

The chain carries TRBV3-1 and TRBJ2-7, with D perhaps given as TRBD1 or TRBD2 (5 bases each). Trimming left V 5 bases short and J 9 bases short, with 23 bases between. The CDR3 runs 15 residues. Per germline, CDR1 LGHDT and CDR2 YNNKEL (reference sequence). As DNA, the CDR3 is TGTGCCAGCAGCTTGGGACCGCTGGGACCGGGTGTGCAGTACTTC. Translation gives CASSLGPLGPGVQYF.

The chain has TRBV20-1 and TRBJ2-6; D not certain. Deletions cut 4 bases from V and 1 base from J, with 8 bases between. Germline loops: CDR1 DFQATT, CDR2 SNEGSKA (reference sequence). The CDR3 is made up of 14 amino acids. The CDR3 sequence: CSAISVSGANVLTF. In nucleotides, the CDR3 is TGCAGTGCTATCTCTGTTTCTGGGGCCAACGTCCTGACTTTC.

This chain joins TRBV7-2 and TRBJ1-5, with a tentative D call TRBD1 (6 bases). The germline CDR1 and CDR2 sequences are SGHTA and FQGNSA. Trimming left V 2 bases short and J 5 bases short, with 10 bases between. The CDR3 spans 14 residues. This chain's CDR3 is CASSLQGIHQPQHF. The CDR3 DNA reads TGTGCCAGCAGCTTACAGGGGATCCATCAGCCCCAGCATTTT.

This sequence joins TRBV9 and TRBJ1-3; TRBD1 aligns across 10 bases. The germline CDR1 and CDR2 sequences are SGDLS and YYNGEE. The CDR3 sequence is 15 residues long. J gave up 7 bases and V 0 bases, and 4 bases lay outside the gene matches. DNA of the CDR3: TGTGCCAGCAGCGTAGGGGGACAGGGGAGGAACACCATATATTTT. Its translation is CASSVGGQGRNTIYF.

The V gene is TRBV5-1, the J gene TRBJ1-1; D call uncertain. This CDR3 has 16 residues. Germline assignment: CDR1 SGHRS and CDR2 YFSETQ. Trimming pared 0 bases from V and 2 bases from J, leaving 14 bases between. The CDR3 region is CASSLDRRTKNTEAFF. For the CDR3, the DNA is TGCGCCAGCAGCTTGGATCGGCGGACCAAAAACACTGAAGCTTTCTTT.

The genes are TRBV27 and TRBJ2-5, with D perhaps being TRBD1 or TRBD2 (5 bases each). The germline V and J ends were trimmed by 8 bases and 4 bases, with 11 bases remaining between them. The CDR3 is made up of 12 amino acids. The germline V gene encodes CDR1 MNHEY and CDR2 SMNVEV (reference sequence). CDR3 region: CASGVGGETQYF. Written as DNA, the CDR3 is TGTGCCAGCGGGGTTGGGGGAGAGACCCAGTACTTC.

The V gene is TRBV19, the J gene TRBJ2-5; no reliable D call. Germline V gene data show CDR1 as LNHDA and CDR2 as SQIVND (reference sequence). V was pared by 5 bases and J by 5 bases, with 12 bases between. The CDR3 runs to 13 residues. CDR3 coding DNA: TGTGCCAGTAGTCCTTCGATCGAGGAGACCCAGTACTTC. Translated, it gives CASSPSIEETQYF.

The V gene is TRBV12-3 or TRBV12-4, the J gene TRBJ2-2; D might be TRBD1 (5 bases). V was shortened by 8 bases and J by 5 bases, with 12 bases between the two germline ends. The CDR3 is made up of 13 amino acids. CDR3 sequence reads: CASHRTITGELFF. CDR3 bases: TGTGCCAGCCATCGGACAATTACCGGGGAGCTGTTTTTT.

This sequence joins TRBV15 and TRBJ2-1; TRBD2 aligns across 7 bases. CDR1 and CDR2 (germline): LNHNV, YYDKDF (reference sequence). V lost 0 bases, J lost 4 bases, and 6 bases stayed unmatched. The CDR3 loop spans 16 amino acids. CDR3 nucleotide sequence: TGTGCCACCAGCAGAGAATTAGCGGGTTTTTACAATGAGCAGTTCTTC. Translation gives CATSRELAGFYNEQFF. The entire variable domain, with the rest obtained from reference TRBV15 and TRBJ2-1, is as follows: DAMVIQNPRYQVTQFGKPVTLSCSQTLNHNVMYWYQQKSSQAPKLLFHYYDKDFNNEADTPDNFQSRRPNTSFCFLDIRSPGLGDTAMYLCATSRELAGFYNEQFFGPGTRLTVL.

CDR3 coding DNA: TGTGCCAGCAGTGGACAATATTTGGGCAATCAGCCCCAGCATTTT. This translates into CASSGQYLGNQPQHF. The chain has TRBV2 and TRBJ1-5, with D unclear. The CDR3 has 15 residues. V dropped 4 bases and J dropped 2 bases, with 12 bases sitting between them. Germline V gene data show CDR1 as SNHLY and CDR2 as FYNNEI.

This clonotype was detected once. The V and J genes are TRBV9 and TRBJ1-2, with 9 bases that match TRBD1. The junction had 12 bases not matched to a gene; V was cut back by 3 bases and J by 3 bases. The CDR3 sequence is 17 residues long. Per germline, CDR1 SGDLS and CDR2 YYNGEE. The CDR3 DNA reads TGTGCCAGCAGCGCCGCCCCCTCGGGACAGGGAGACTATGGCTACACCTTC. Translating it yields CASSAAPSGQGDYGYTF.

The chain links TRBV2 to TRBJ2-1, with a weak D call TRBD2 (6 bases). The V and J ends lost 8 bases and 0 bases respectively, with 8 bases between them. Looked up from germline, CDR1 is SNHLY and CDR2 is FYNNEI. The CDR3 has 13 amino acids. The CDR3 region has the DNA TGTGCCAGCGGGCGGGACTCCTACAATGAGCAGTTCTTC. As protein: CASGRDSYNEQFF.

CDR3 nucleotide sequence: TGTGCCAGCTCATCTCAGGCGAACACTGAAGCTTTCTTT. Translating it yields CASSSQANTEAFF. The rearrangement uses TRBV18 and TRBJ1-1; D remains ambiguous. Germline assignment: CDR1 KGHSH and CDR2 LQKENI. The V gene lost 5 bases and the J gene lost 1 base, with 8 bases spanning the gap. The CDR3 extends over 13 amino acids.